One and the same sample provided the 17 T cell receptor beta chains below, sequenced in a study of cytomegalovirus exposure and HLA in healthy donors. Both 60 Vbeta primers and 13 Jbeta primers went into the PCR. Clones were sequenced by immunoSEQ multiplex PCR, and TCRdb holds only the in-frame ones, with some missing. The table has 200,000 to 250,000 clones, 75% seen once. Sequenced sample: PBMCs. These receptors came from a young woman in good health and CMV-seronegative.

In its sample, this clone was seen once. The same CDR3 can be traced to other DNA sequences in this sample. V and J are TRBV6-5 and TRBJ2-2; maybe TRBD1 (5 bases). Trimming removed 0 bases at V and 4 bases at J, with 6 bases between. Germline CDR1 is MNHEY and CDR2 is SVGAGI. This CDR3 is built from 14 residues. The CDR3 reads CASSYSRGTGELFF. The CDR3 nucleotides read TGTGCCAGCAGTTACTCTAGGGGCACCGGGGAGCTGTTTTTT.

This clone was seen once. The V call is TRBV2, the J call TRBJ2-7, with D perhaps TRBD2 (5 bases). The V gene lost 4 bases and the J gene lost 7 bases, with 20 bases spanning the gap. CDR3 size: 15 residues. Germline assignment: CDR1 SNHLY and CDR2 FYNNEI. The CDR3 coding sequence is TGTGCCAGCAGTGTAGGTCTCCCCCCGCCGGGGGAGCAGTACTTC. Translated, it gives CASSVGLPPPGEQYF.

This chain joins TRBV4-1 and TRBJ2-7; D is perhaps TRBD2 (5 bases). Per the germline V gene, CDR1 is MGHRA and CDR2 is YSYEKL. This CDR3 contains 17 residues. V was trimmed by 4 bases and J by 0 bases, leaving 19 bases between them. For the CDR3, the DNA is TGCGCCAGCAGCCTTCTACCCCCCATTGGGAGCTCCTACGAGCAGTACTTC. Its translation: CASSLLPPIGSSYEQYF.

This chain connects TRBV27 to TRBJ1-1; D is ambiguous. CDR1 MNHEY and CDR2 SMNVEV come from the germline V gene (reference sequence). V shed 5 bases and J shed 3 bases, with 13 bases lying between them. This CDR3 contains 14 residues. CDR3 in amino acids: CASSLGVGDTEAFF. The CDR3 DNA sequence: TGTGCCAGCAGTCTTGGCGTCGGAGACACTGAAGCTTTCTTT.

The V call is TRBV11-3, the J call TRBJ2-7, with D possibly matching TRBD1 (9 bases). Looked up from germline, CDR1 is SGHNT and CDR2 is YENEEA. Between the trimmed V and J ends, which lost 5 bases and 3 bases, there was a span of 20 bases. CDR3 length: 16 amino acids. This CDR3 reads CASSRGGGQGLYEQYF. DNA of the CDR3: TGTGCCAGCAGCCGGGGGGGTGGACAGGGGCTCTACGAGCAGTACTTC.

This clone occurred a few times. J is TRBJ1-3 and V is TRBV9, with TRBD1 as a possible D gene (5 bases). Trimming removed 3 bases from V and 2 bases from J, with 12 bases in between. The CDR3 is 15 residues long. Per germline, CDR1 SGDLS and CDR2 YYNGEE. The CDR3 DNA is TGTGCCAGCAGCGGTTTCCGACAGACTGGAAACACCATATATTTT. Translating it yields CASSGFRQTGNTIYF.

This chain connects TRBV9 to TRBJ2-7; 7 bases match TRBD1. V lost 4 bases and J lost 3; bases outside the gene matches: 7. Germline V gene lookup returns CDR1 SGDLS and CDR2 YYNGEE. CDR3 size: 14 residues. CDR3 DNA: TGTGCCAGCAGCCCCGACAGGGCAAACTACGAGCAGTACTTC. This translates into CASSPDRANYEQYF.

The chain couples TRBV6-5 to TRBJ2-1; TRBD1 matches at 7 bases. The V gene end was trimmed by 6 bases and the J gene end by 7 bases; junction bases not matched to a gene: 12. Germline CDR1 and CDR2: MNHEY and SVGAGI. The CDR3 extends over 15 amino acids. The CDR3 DNA sequence: TGTGCCAGCAGGATGCCAGGACAGGCGATAAATGAGCAGTTCTTC. It specifies CASRMPGQAINEQFF.

The chain combines TRBV7-2 with TRBJ2-1, with 13 bases that match TRBD2. The V segment lost 2 bases and the J segment 2 bases; nucleotides outside the gene matches: 3. Per the germline V gene, CDR1 is SGHTA and CDR2 is FQGNSA. This CDR3 comprises 17 residues. The CDR3 loop reads CASSLSGLAGTYNEQFF. For the CDR3, the DNA is TGTGCCAGCAGCTTATCGGGACTAGCGGGAACCTACAATGAGCAGTTCTTC.

This clone has only a few counts. This sequence joins TRBV7-9 and TRBJ1-1; 10 bases agree with TRBD1. With V trimmed by 7 bases and J by 0 bases, 5 bases remained unmatched. Per germline, CDR1 SEHNR and CDR2 FQNEAQ (reference sequence). CDR3 length equals 15 residues. The CDR3 protein is CASTWTGGMNTEAFF. In DNA, the CDR3 is TGTGCCAGCACCTGGACAGGGGGAATGAACACTGAAGCTTTCTTT. Full variable domain (missing parts from reference TRBV7-9 and TRBJ1-1): DTGVSQNPRHKITKRGQNVTFRCDPISEHNRLYWYRQTLGQGPEFLTYFQNEAQLEKSRLLSDRFSAERPKGSFSTLEIQRTEQGDSAMYLCASTWTGGMNTEAFFGQGTRLTVV.

The rearrangement uses TRBV4-2 and TRBJ1-1; D perhaps matches TRBD1 (5 bases). Germline V gene sequence: CDR1 LGHNA, CDR2 YNFKEQ. The CDR3 totals 15 residues. V was cut by 4 bases and J by 5 bases, with 17 bases left in between. The CDR3 here is CASSLWTGLGTEAFF. The CDR3 DNA reads TGTGCCAGCAGCCTGTGGACGGGACTGGGGACTGAAGCTTTCTTT.

The V call is TRBV13, the J call TRBJ1-1; maybe TRBD1 (6 bases). In germline, CDR1 is PRHDT, CDR2 FYEKMQ (reference sequence). V lost 1 base and J 2 bases, leaving 11 bases between the germline ends. The CDR3 sequence is 15 residues long. This CDR3 reads CASSLDQGINTEAFF. The DNA of the CDR3 is TGTGCCAGCAGCTTAGACCAGGGGATCAACACTGAAGCTTTCTTT. Supplemented by reference TRBV13 and TRBJ1-1, the full variable domain reads AAGVIQSPRHLIKEKRETATLKCYPIPRHDTVYWYQQGPGQDPQFLISFYEKMQSDKGSIPDRFSAQQFSDYHSELNMSSLELGDSALYFCASSLDQGINTEAFFGQGTRLTVV.

The V and J genes are TRBV7-3 and TRBJ2-1; D perhaps matches TRBD2 (6 bases). With 5 bases removed from V and 4 bases from J, the gap between germline ends came to 15 bases. The CDR3 has 15 residues. Germline V lookup: CDR1 SGHTA, CDR2 FQGTGA. This chain's CDR3 is CASSNPSAAYNEQFF. The DNA of the CDR3 is TGTGCCAGCAGCAACCCTAGCGCGGCTTACAATGAGCAGTTCTTC.

The gene calls are TRBV19 and TRBJ1-4; 7 bases match TRBD1. V gave up 8 bases and J gave up 4 bases; unmatched junction bases: 7. CDR3 length: 14 amino acids. CDR1 is LNHDA, CDR2 SQIVND, per germline (reference sequence). Here the CDR3 reads CASSHRGGNEKLFF. DNA of the CDR3: TGTGCCAGTTCTCACAGGGGCGGTAATGAAAAACTGTTTTTT.

The chain recombines TRBV5-1 with TRBJ1-1, with no clear D. Per germline, CDR1 SGHRS and CDR2 YFSETQ. V shed 1 base and J shed 4 bases, with 8 bases lying between them. The CDR3 covers 13 residues. The CDR3 region is CASSLMGSTEAFF. DNA of the CDR3: TGCGCCAGCAGCTTGATGGGGAGCACTGAAGCTTTCTTT.

This chain joins TRBV27 and TRBJ2-1; TRBD2 matches 13 bases. Trimming at V came to 1 base and at J to 1 base, leaving 7 bases not matched to a gene. The length of the CDR3 is 19 residues. In germline, CDR1 is MNHEY, CDR2 SMNVEV (reference sequence). CDR3 sequence reads: CASSLLRLAGGGSYNEQFF. In DNA form, the CDR3 reads TGTGCCAGCAGTTTATTGCGACTAGCGGGAGGAGGATCCTACAATGAGCAGTTCTTC.

This chain joins TRBV5-1 and TRBJ1-2; weak D call: TRBD1 (5 bases). The V and J ends lost 0 bases and 7 bases respectively, with 13 bases between them. The germline V gene has CDR1 SGHRS and CDR2 YFSETQ. The CDR3 length is 14 residues. DNA of the CDR3: TGCGCCAGCAGCTTGGGGCAGGGCGGCGGTGGCTACACCTTC. This encodes CASSLGQGGGGYTF.